The 31 T cell receptor beta chains listed next were all sequenced from one sample in a study of human T cells and chemical hapten exposure. TCRdb reanalysed the RACE reads using MiXCR and keeps one entry per CDR3 protein. The sample gives about 100,000 distinct CDR3 sequences, approximately 9.9% of which show up once; roughly 3.5% is in the top ten. As to time point: patch test 1, 2 weeks after DPC sensitization. Treatment given: therapeutic diphenylcyclopropenone sensitization with weekly scalp DPC. The starting material was whole blood, obtained in connection with sensitization to the hapten diphenylcyclopropenone (DPC). The receptors were sampled from a woman aged 40 to 50 with alopecia areata. Some clones in this sample may be carry-over from other donors' samples.

Many counts were recorded for this clonotype. The chain links TRBV28 to TRBJ1-6; TRBD1 aligns across 9 bases. Germline V gives CDR1 MDHEN, CDR2 SYDVKM. V lost 4 bases, J lost 7 bases, and 11 bases stayed unmatched. The CDR3 extends over 17 amino acids. In DNA, the CDR3 is TGTGCCAGCAGTTCCTCACACGGGACAGGGCACAATTCACCCCTCCACTTT. Translated, it gives CASSSSHGTGHNSPLHF.

This clonotype was recorded many times. The chain employs TRBV7-2 and TRBJ2-5; D uncertain. Germline values: CDR1 SGHTA, CDR2 FQGNSA. Trimming shortened V by 3 bases and J by 2 bases, and 7 bases separated the two germline ends. CDR3 size: 13 residues. CDR3 residues: CASSFREQETQYF. Written as DNA, the CDR3 is TGTGCCAGCAGCTTCCGCGAACAAGAGACCCAGTACTTC.

Regarding this clonotype: One end of the junction is discordant with germline, which a read error may explain. The genes are TRBV6-2 or TRBV6-3 and TRBJ2-7; 8 bases map to TRBD1. CDR3 length: 11 residues. Germline CDR1 reads MNHEY; CDR2 reads SVGEGT. DNA of the CDR3: TGTGCCAGCAGTTACTTTGGGACAGGCCACTTC. Encoded protein: CASSYFGTGHF.

This clonotype was recorded many times. For the CDR3, the DNA is TGTGCCAGCAGTTCAGGGTCCTACCAAGAGACCCAGTACTTC. Translating gives CASSSGSYQETQYF. The gene calls are TRBV6-5 and TRBJ2-5; D might be TRBD1 (5 bases). This CDR3 comprises 14 residues. V was trimmed by 4 bases and J by 0 bases, leaving 9 bases between them. CDR1 and CDR2 (germline): MNHEY, SVGAGI.

V is TRBV5-4 and J is TRBJ1-6; 7 nucleotides match TRBD1. CDR3 size: 15 residues. V lost 1 base, J lost 6 bases, and 4 bases stayed unmatched. Germline CDR1 is SGHNT and CDR2 is YYREEE (reference sequence). CDR3 region: CASSLRTGLNSPLHF. The CDR3 DNA follows: TGTGCCAGCAGCTTGCGGACAGGACTTAATTCACCCCTCCACTTT. Full variable domain (outside the CDR3, taken from reference TRBV5-4 and TRBJ1-6): ETGVTQSPTHLIKTRGQQVTLRCSSQSGHNTVSWYQQALGQGPQFIFQYYREEENGRGNFPPRFSGLQFPNYSSELNVNALELDDSALYLCASSLRTGLNSPLHFGNGTRLTVT.

The table lists this clonotype with many counts. The V gene is TRBV27, the J gene TRBJ2-3, with 12 bases lining up with TRBD1. Germline loops: CDR1 MNHEY, CDR2 SMNVEV (reference sequence). This CDR3 has 16 residues. The J segment lost 6 bases and the V segment lost 2 bases, leaving 6 bases of the junction unmatched. CDR3 in amino acids: CASSLRGDRGLDTQYF. CDR3 nucleotide sequence: TGTGCCAGCAGTTTAAGGGGGGACAGGGGGCTGGATACGCAGTATTTT.

This clonotype was seen ten or more times. V usage is TRBV10-3 and J usage is TRBJ1-1, with TRBD1 identical over 7 bases. Germline CDR1 ENHRY, CDR2 SYGVKD. The V segment lost 6 bases and the J segment 1 base; nucleotides outside the gene matches: 8. The CDR3 spans 15 residues. CDR3 loop: CAIRASGTANTEAFF. CDR3 sequence (DNA): TGTGCCATCAGGGCGTCCGGGACAGCGAACACTGAAGCTTTCTTT.

This clonotype was detected many times. The chain links TRBV28 to TRBJ2-7; D could derive from TRBD1 or TRBD2 (6 bases each). Germline CDR1 and CDR2: MDHEN and SYDVKM. CDR3 length: 13 residues. Between the trimmed V and J ends, which lost 7 bases and 4 bases, there was a span of 14 bases. The CDR3 region is CASTPGGGYEQYF. Here the CDR3 DNA reads TGTGCCAGCACGCCCGGGGGCGGGTACGAGCAGTACTTC.

In its sample, this clonotype was seen a few times. The J gene is TRBJ2-3, the V gene TRBV29-1, with 10 positions matching TRBD2. In germline, CDR1 is SQVTM, CDR2 ANQGSEA. J lost 1 base, V lost 5 bases, and 3 bases had no gene match. CDR3 size: 14 residues. CDR3 amino acids: CSVSGTSGTDTQYF. The CDR3 nucleotides read TGCAGCGTTTCCGGGACTAGCGGCACAGATACGCAGTATTTT.

The table lists this clonotype with many counts. The CDR3 is CASSLAQGVYEQYF. In DNA, the CDR3 is TGTGCCAGCAGTTTAGCCCAGGGAGTCTACGAGCAGTACTTC. J is TRBJ2-7 and V is TRBV27; possibly TRBD1 or TRBD2 for D (5 bases each). This CDR3 contains 14 residues. The germline CDR1 and CDR2 sequences are MNHEY and SMNVEV (reference sequence). V was shortened by 2 bases and J by 3 bases, with 11 bases between the two germline ends.

This clonotype was recorded a few times. The chain recombines TRBV4-3 with TRBJ2-1, with D possibly matching TRBD2 (5 bases). CDR1 and CDR2 (germline): LGHNA, YSLEER. The CDR3 sequence is 16 residues long. The ends were cut back, 4 bases at V and 4 bases at J, with 17 bases in the middle. The CDR3 region is CASSPQPGLIYNEQFF. The CDR3 DNA follows: TGCGCCAGCAGCCCGCAGCCCGGACTGATATACAATGAGCAGTTCTTC.

A single count supports this clonotype. This could be a read error, since a much larger clone is one nucleotide away. CDR3 sequence reads: CASSFRRVWDTEAFF. In nucleotides, the CDR3 is TGTGCCAGTAGTTTTCGCAGGGTATGGGACACTGAAGCTTTCTTT. The chain is built from TRBV19 and TRBJ1-1; TRBD1 might be the D (5 bases). Looked up from germline, CDR1 is LNHDA and CDR2 is SQIVND (reference sequence). V shed 5 bases and J shed 3 bases, with 16 bases lying between them. The CDR3 runs to 15 residues.

This clonotype was observed at least ten times. The rearrangement joins TRBV5-1 to TRBJ2-5, with D possibly matching TRBD1 (5 bases). Deletions cut 2 bases from V and 4 bases from J, with 18 bases between. The V gene's germline CDR1 is SGHRS and CDR2 YFSETQ. The CDR3 is 16 residues long. The CDR3 sequence: CASSFTPTGARETQYF. CDR3 DNA sequence: TGCGCCAGCAGCTTTACCCCCACAGGCGCTCGAGAGACCCAGTACTTC.

This clonotype was found many times. The chain uses TRBV10-1 and TRBJ2-3; 10 nucleotides match TRBD2. This CDR3 region has 15 residues. The germline V gene encodes CDR1 WNHNN and CDR2 SYGVQD (reference sequence). With V trimmed by 2 bases and J by 2 bases, 1 base remained unmatched. The CDR3 region has the DNA TGCGCCAGCAGTGAGGGGACTAGCGACACAGATACGCAGTATTTT. The encoded protein is CASSEGTSDTDTQYF.

The chain joins TRBV29-1 to TRBJ2-1; D possibly uses TRBD1 or TRBD2 (5 bases each). There are 14 residues in the CDR3. CDR1 and CDR2 from the germline V gene are SQVTM and ANQGSEA. Trimming took 7 bases from V and 0 from J, leaving 13 bases between them. The CDR3 nucleotides read TGCAGCGCTGCCGGGACCAGCTCCTACAATGAGCAGTTCTTC. Translation: CSAAGTSSYNEQFF.

The CDR3 is CASSRSSNTGELFF. The CDR3 DNA follows: TGTGCCAGTAGTAGGTCCTCGAACACCGGGGAGCTGTTTTTT. The chain recombines TRBV19 with TRBJ2-2; no definite D call. From germline, CDR1 is LNHDA and CDR2 SQIVND (reference sequence). Trimming left V 4 bases short and J 0 bases short, with 6 bases between. The CDR3 loop spans 14 amino acids.

This clonotype showed up many times. The rearrangement links TRBV10-3 to TRBJ2-1; D tentatively fits TRBD1 or TRBD2 (5 bases each). Per the germline V gene, CDR1 is ENHRY and CDR2 is SYGVKD. The CDR3 totals 14 residues. V was cut by 11 bases and J by 4 bases, with 18 bases left in between. In DNA form, the CDR3 reads TGTGCCGCTTTGAGGGACCCGCCTTACAATGAGCAGTTCTTC. This translates into CAALRDPPYNEQFF.

This rearrangement joins TRBV7-2 to TRBJ2-7, with 12 positions matching TRBD2. CDR1 SGHTA and CDR2 FQGNSA come from the germline V gene. J gave up 3 bases and V 1 base, and 10 bases lay outside the gene matches. The CDR3 is 18 amino acids. The CDR3 region has the DNA TGTGCCAGCAGCTTAGGGGGGCCCTCGACTAGCGGGAGCTACGAGCAGTACTTC. Amino acids: CASSLGGPSTSGSYEQYF.

This clonotype was counted a few times. The chain uses TRBV7-2 and TRBJ2-7; 13 bases agree with TRBD2. Germline V gene data show CDR1 as SGHTA and CDR2 as FQGNSA. The V gene end was trimmed by 5 bases and the J gene end by 2 bases; junction bases not matched to a gene: 9. The CDR3 spans 17 residues. This CDR3 is CASSRGTSGGAPYEQYF. In DNA, the CDR3 is TGTGCCAGCAGCCGCGGAACTAGCGGGGGGGCTCCCTACGAGCAGTACTTC.

The V gene is TRBV12-3 or TRBV12-4, the J gene TRBJ1-3, with D possibly matching TRBD1 (5 bases). V shed 9 bases and J shed 2 bases, with 14 bases lying between them. The CDR3 is 14 amino acids. CDR3 in DNA: TGTGCCAGGAAAGGCAGGGCGGCTGGAAACACCATATATTTT. This gives the protein CARKGRAAGNTIYF.

This clonotype was recorded many times. V is TRBV18 and J is TRBJ2-2, with D unresolved. This CDR3 region has 16 residues. V lost 2 bases and J 0 bases, leaving 10 bases between the germline ends. Germline-derived CDR1 and CDR2 are KGHSH and LQKENI. The CDR3 coding sequence is TGTGCCAGCTCACCATTTTCACAGACGAACACCGGGGAGCTGTTTTTT. It yields the protein CASSPFSQTNTGELFF.

This clonotype was detected ten times or more. The rearrangement joins TRBV7-9 to TRBJ2-5; D not resolved. The CDR3 consists of 13 residues. Trimming left V 1 base short and J 3 bases short, with 6 bases between. Germline V gene lookup returns CDR1 SEHNR and CDR2 FQNEAQ (reference sequence). CDR3 sequence reads: CASSLEAEETQYF. The DNA for the CDR3 is TGTGCCAGCAGCTTAGAGGCGGAAGAGACCCAGTACTTC.

This clonotype was detected a few times. This chain joins TRBV12-3 or TRBV12-4 and TRBJ1-1; TRBD1 matches 7 bases. The CDR3 runs 17 residues. V lost 3 bases to trimming and J lost 0 bases; unmatched junction nucleotides: 10. The CDR3 region is CASSFTLTGALNTEAFF. CDR3 bases: TGTGCCAGCAGTTTTACACTTACAGGGGCGTTGAACACTGAAGCTTTCTTT.

This chain joins TRBV4-2 and TRBJ2-7, with 8 positions matching TRBD1. V lost 4 bases and J lost 2; bases outside the gene matches: 4. Per germline, CDR1 LGHNA and CDR2 YNFKEQ. The CDR3 spans 14 residues. This chain's CDR3 is CASSLTGAAYEQYF. As DNA, the CDR3 is TGTGCCAGCAGCCTGACAGGGGCGGCCTACGAGCAGTACTTC.

This clonotype was counted at least ten times. The chain carries TRBV29-1 and TRBJ2-3; the D gene is possibly TRBD2 (6 bases). CDR1 and CDR2 from the germline V gene are SQVTM and ANQGSEA. This CDR3 is 10 amino acids long. V was clipped by 8 bases and J by 5 bases, with 8 bases between them. CDR3 DNA: TGCAGCACCGGGGGAGATACGCAGTATTTT. Translated, it gives CSTGGDTQYF.

This rearrangement joins TRBV2 to TRBJ1-1; D is undetermined. This CDR3 is built from 11 residues. The ends were cut back, 1 base at V and 8 bases at J, with 5 bases in the middle. Germline-derived CDR1 and CDR2 are SNHLY and FYNNEI. The CDR3 region is CASSEGLEAFF. The CDR3 bases are TGTGCCAGCAGTGAAGGGCTAGAAGCTTTCTTT.

V usage is TRBV7-2 and J usage is TRBJ2-1; 8 positions agree with TRBD1. CDR1 is SGHTA, CDR2 FQGNSA, per germline. The junction had 2 bases not matched to a gene; V was cut back by 5 bases and J by 8 bases. This CDR3 spans 12 amino acids. CDR3 coding DNA: TGTGCCAGCAGCAAACAGGGGGATGAGCAGTTCTTC. Translating it yields CASSKQGDEQFF.

The genes are TRBV7-2 and TRBJ1-1, with a weak D call TRBD1 (5 bases). From germline, CDR1 is SGHTA and CDR2 FQGNSA. V gave up 4 bases and J gave up 6 bases, with 12 bases separating them. CDR3 length equals 13 residues. CDR3 in amino acids: CASSSQGWPEAFF. CDR3 sequence (DNA): TGTGCCAGCAGCTCCCAGGGTTGGCCTGAAGCTTTCTTT.

This clonotype was recorded many times. The chain employs TRBV29-1 and TRBJ1-3; no firm D call. The CDR3 spans 12 residues. The V and J ends lost 0 bases and 1 base respectively, with 1 base between them. CDR1 and CDR2 (germline): SQVTM, ANQGSEA. The CDR3: CSVEESGNTIYF. The CDR3 region has the DNA TGCAGCGTTGAAGAATCTGGAAACACCATATATTTT.

This clonotype has at least ten counts. The CDR3 reads CASSLLGGREENEQFF. The CDR3 region has the DNA TGTGCCAGCAGCCTCCTGGGGGGCAGGGAAGAAAATGAGCAGTTCTTC. This chain joins TRBV7-9 and TRBJ2-1; D possibly matches TRBD1 or TRBD2 (6 bases each). The V end was cut by 5 bases, the J end by 7 bases, with 21 bases between. This CDR3 is 16 amino acids long. Germline-derived CDR1 and CDR2 are SEHNR and FQNEAQ (reference sequence).

This chain uses TRBV14 with TRBJ2-3; D gene uncertain. Trimming pared 4 bases from V and 3 bases from J, leaving 17 bases between. CDR1 and CDR2 from the germline V gene are SGHDN and FVKESK. The CDR3 is made up of 16 amino acids. CDR3 sequence: CASSRQDFAGTDTQYF. CDR3 in DNA: TGTGCCAGCAGCCGTCAGGATTTCGCTGGAACAGATACGCAGTATTTT.